This T cell receptor (beta chain) was profiled in a study of T cells after yellow fever vaccination. Study-wide results and limits: Reappearing after the booster were most of the clones from primary vaccination (96% CD4, 88% CD8). Overlap between CD4 and CD8 compartments was detected for a small share of clonotypes.

This clonotype has only a few counts. Its antigen is still unknown. TCRdb reprocessed the 5' RACE reads with MiXCR, giving one entry per CDR3 protein. The sample lists some 350,000 distinct CDR3 sequences; approximately 4.2% were seen once. The germline V gene encodes CDR1 SGHRS and CDR2 YFSETQ. V was clipped by 1 base and J by 8 bases, with 12 bases between them. The length of the CDR3 is 14 residues. This receptor was taken from a man younger than 30 who received the YFV17D yellow fever vaccine. The chain has TRBV5-1 and TRBJ1-4; D call uncertain. The material was PBMCs, obtained 5 days after the yellow fever booster vaccination. The CDR3 protein is CASSLRAGGEKLFF. The CDR3 nucleotides are TGCGCCAGCAGCTTGAGGGCAGGAGGCGAAAAACTGTTTTTT.